The clone carrying this TCR beta chain showed up just a few times. The source of the sample is a study of blood T cell repertoires in COVID-19. Only in-frame clones appear in the TCRdb table, and some are missing; sequencing was by immunoSEQ multiplex PCR. This table holds 55,000 to 75,000 clones, more than 75% found once. The source of this sequence is a man aged 55 to 70 with acute or convalescent COVID-19. The sample consisted of peripheral blood.

For the CDR3, the DNA is TGTGCCATCAGGACAGACAGTGCCAATTCACCCCTCCACTTT. Protein sequence: CAIRTDSANSPLHF. V is TRBV10-3 and J is TRBJ1-6; D possibly corresponds to TRBD1 (5 bases). Trimming stripped 6 bases from V and 7 bases from J, with 13 bases between. Per the germline V gene, CDR1 is ENHRY and CDR2 is SYGVKD. This CDR3 has 14 residues.